These 30 T cell receptor beta chains were sequenced from one sample in a study of shared clonotypes between healthy human individuals. The repertoire was sequenced with immunoSEQ multiplex PCR; TCRdb's copy has only in-frame clones and lacks some. The sample contains a few million clones, about 93% of which appear only once. Only CD45RO-negative cells positively selected for CCR7 counted as naive CD8 cells, so terminally differentiated effector memory CD45RA+ cells were excluded. Input material: naive CD8+ T cells from PBMCs. The receptors were sampled from a man younger than 35 in good health. Some clones in this sample may be carry-over from other donors' samples.

The CDR3 DNA reads TGTGCCAGCAGCGTAGGTTCTGCTCGTTCCTATGGCTACACCTTC. Amino acid sequence: CASSVGSARSYGYTF. This chain connects TRBV9 to TRBJ1-2; D is ambiguous. Germline CDR1 reads SGDLS; CDR2 reads YYNGEE. The CDR3 loop spans 15 amino acids. With 0 bases removed from V and 4 bases from J, the gap between germline ends came to 13 bases.

V usage is TRBV5-6 and J usage is TRBJ1-2; maybe TRBD1 (6 bases). CDR1 SGHDT and CDR2 YYEEEE come from the germline V gene. This CDR3 has 15 residues. Trimming removed 0 bases at V and 4 bases at J, with 13 bases between. The CDR3 coding sequence is TGTGCCAGCAGCTTGGTGACAGCAGGGGCCTATGGCTACACCTTC. This codes for CASSLVTAGAYGYTF.

The genes are TRBV7-9 and TRBJ1-1; 8 bases align to TRBD1. After removal of 0 bases from V and 1 base from J, the junction contained 4 bases not matched to a gene. Germline lookup yields CDR1 SEHNR and CDR2 FQNEAQ (reference sequence). The CDR3 runs to 16 residues. The CDR3 sequence is CASSLAWTGPNTEAFF. The CDR3 region has the DNA TGTGCCAGCAGCTTAGCATGGACAGGGCCGAACACTGAAGCTTTCTTT.

CDR3 sequence: CASSSSRTSNYGYTF. CDR3 DNA sequence: TGTGCCAGCAGTTCGTCCCGGACATCTAACTATGGCTACACCTTC. The chain links TRBV27 to TRBJ1-2; tentative D call: TRBD1 (5 bases). The CDR3 runs to 15 residues. V gave up 4 bases and J gave up 0 bases, with 12 bases separating them. Germline V gene data show CDR1 as MNHEY and CDR2 as SMNVEV (reference sequence).

V usage is TRBV6-5 and J usage is TRBJ2-1; 9 bases line up with TRBD2. V shed 4 bases, J shed 0 bases, and the junction held 1 base outside the gene matches. The CDR3 has 15 amino acids. Germline lookup yields CDR1 MNHEY and CDR2 SVGAGI. The DNA for the CDR3 is TGTGCCAGCAGTTTTAGCGGGAGCTCCTACAATGAGCAGTTCTTC. It codes for CASSFSGSSYNEQFF.

The V gene is TRBV9, the J gene TRBJ2-3, with D possibly matching TRBD2 (5 bases). V lost 4 bases and J lost 7, with 19 bases in between. Germline assignment: CDR1 SGDLS and CDR2 YYNGEE. The CDR3 is 15 residues long. The CDR3 spells CASSPEQRTLNTQYF. CDR3 DNA: TGTGCCAGCAGCCCAGAGCAGAGGACTTTGAATACGCAGTATTTT.

This clone is a singleton in its sample. The gene calls are TRBV2 and TRBJ1-1, with 8 bases lining up with TRBD1. V lost 6 bases and J lost 1; bases outside the gene matches: 7. CDR1 and CDR2 (germline): SNHLY, FYNNEI. The CDR3 covers 15 residues. Here the CDR3 reads CASRPEGQGNTEAFF. The CDR3 DNA reads as TGTGCCAGCAGACCGGAAGGACAGGGGAACACTGAAGCTTTCTTT.

The chain couples TRBV27 to TRBJ2-1; D remains ambiguous. V lost 3 bases, J lost 8 bases, and 5 bases lay in between. The germline CDR1 and CDR2 sequences are MNHEY and SMNVEV (reference sequence). The CDR3 extends over 11 amino acids. CDR3: CASSFLHEQFF. CDR3 nucleotide sequence: TGTGCCAGCAGTTTCCTCCATGAGCAGTTCTTC.

The chain recombines TRBV5-3 with TRBJ2-7; TRBD1 agrees at 10 bases. TRBV5-3 is filed as an ORF, its function uncertain. The V segment lost 4 bases and the J segment 4 bases; nucleotides outside the gene matches: 20. CDR3 length: 19 residues. CDR3 region: CARSLPNRDRGHPLYEQYF. In DNA form, the CDR3 reads TGTGCCAGAAGCCTCCCCAACCGGGACAGGGGTCATCCCCTTTACGAGCAGTACTTC.

This clone has a single count. The chain combines TRBV7-7 with TRBJ2-1; TRBD1 or TRBD2 may be the D gene (5 bases each). With 2 bases removed from V and 6 bases from J, the gap between germline ends came to 11 bases. Germline loops: CDR1 SSHAT, CDR2 FNYEAQ (reference sequence). The CDR3 is made up of 14 amino acids. The CDR3 spells CASSLRGDGNEQFF. Here the CDR3 DNA reads TGTGCCAGCAGCTTAAGAGGGGACGGCAATGAGCAGTTCTTC.

The chain has TRBV14 and TRBJ2-1; TRBD2 aligns across 10 bases. The trim removed 4 bases at V and 9 bases at J, leaving 6 bases unmatched. The CDR3 is 14 residues long. CDR1 is SGHDN and CDR2 is FVKESK in the germline V gene. The CDR3 DNA sequence: TGTGCCAGCAGCCCCTCTAGCGGGAGTCTTGAGCAGTTCTTC. Translated, it gives CASSPSSGSLEQFF. Full variable domain (remainder filled in from reference TRBV14 and TRBJ2-1): EAGVTQFPSHSVIEKGQTVTLRCDPISGHDNLYWYRRVMGKEIKFLLHFVKESKQDESGMPNNRFLAERTGGTYSTLKVQPAELEDSGVYFCASSPSSGSLEQFFGPGTRLTVL.

This clone was counted between two and nine times. The gene calls are TRBV7-8 and TRBJ2-2, with 7 positions matching TRBD1. V shed 5 bases, J shed 4 bases, and the junction held 4 bases outside the gene matches. CDR1 and CDR2 (germline): SGHVS, FQNEAQ. The CDR3 spans 14 residues. The CDR3 DNA sequence: TGTGCCAGCAGCGAACGGGACAGCACCGGGGAGCTGTTTTTT. Residues: CASSERDSTGELFF.

V gene TRBV14 combines with J gene TRBJ1-5; 7 bases line up with TRBD1. Germline-derived CDR1 and CDR2 are SGHDN and FVKESK. This CDR3 has 18 amino acids. The V gene end was trimmed by 5 bases and the J gene end by 1 base; junction bases not matched to a gene: 14. This CDR3 reads CASSDLRQGGRSNQPQHF. The DNA for the CDR3 is TGTGCCAGCAGCGACCTCCGACAGGGTGGCCGAAGCAATCAGCCCCAGCATTTT.

The chain couples TRBV29-1 to TRBJ2-7; D remains unclear. Trimming shortened V by 4 bases and J by 3 bases, and 13 bases separated the two germline ends. This CDR3 comprises 13 residues. CDR1 is SQVTM, CDR2 ANQGSEA, per germline. In DNA, the CDR3 is TGCAGCGTTGGAGAACGGTCGGGCTACGAGCAGTACTTC. Protein: CSVGERSGYEQYF.

This clone was found once. The same CDR3 is also encoded by other DNA sequences in this sample. The V call is TRBV20-1, the J call TRBJ2-5, with unresolved D. V was trimmed by 3 bases and J by 5 bases, leaving 4 bases between them. The CDR3 contains 10 residues. Per germline, CDR1 DFQATT and CDR2 SNEGSKA (reference sequence). CDR3 sequence reads: CSASSETQYF. CDR3 DNA: TGCAGTGCTAGCTCCGAGACCCAGTACTTC.

CDR3 amino acids: CASSQIGTGGSGQFF. The CDR3 region has the DNA TGCGCCAGCAGCCAAATTGGGACAGGGGGTTCTGGGCAGTTCTTC. The V and J genes are TRBV4-1 and TRBJ2-1; 11 bases fit TRBD1. Trimming at V came to 2 bases and at J to 12 bases, leaving 9 bases not matched to a gene. The CDR3 is 15 residues long. The V gene's germline CDR1 is MGHRA and CDR2 YSYEKL.

Points on this clone: This sample includes further DNA sequences coding for the same CDR3. The J gene is TRBJ2-7, the V gene TRBV27; D unclear. CDR1 and CDR2 (germline): MNHEY, SMNVEV (reference sequence). The ends were cut back, 8 bases at V and 0 bases at J, with 11 bases in the middle. The length of the CDR3 is 13 residues. CDR3 region: CASSVGVSYEQYF. The CDR3 bases are TGTGCCAGCTCTGTGGGTGTCTCCTACGAGCAGTACTTC.

The chain is built from TRBV4-2 and TRBJ1-2, with 12 nucleotides matching TRBD1. The CDR3 extends over 16 amino acids. Germline assignment: CDR1 LGHNA and CDR2 YNFKEQ. The ends lost 0 bases at V and 6 bases at J; junction bases unmatched: 5. This chain's CDR3 is CASSQDQGQGADGYTF. The CDR3 region has the DNA TGTGCCAGCAGCCAAGATCAGGGACAGGGGGCGGATGGCTACACCTTC.

The chain links TRBV7-8 to TRBJ2-1; D is ambiguous. The germline CDR1 and CDR2 sequences are SGHVS and FQNEAQ. The CDR3 runs 16 residues. Trimming shortened V by 1 base and J by 1 base, and 11 bases separated the two germline ends. The CDR3 DNA reads TGTGCCAGCAGCTTAGTAGGGCTCAGTTCCTACAATGAGCAGTTCTTC. Its translation is CASSLVGLSSYNEQFF.

The chain recombines TRBV28 with TRBJ2-1, with 8 bases identical to TRBD2. J was trimmed by 3 bases and V by 5 bases; bases with no gene match: 9. Germline V CDR1 and CDR2: MDHEN, SYDVKM. This CDR3 is 16 amino acids long. CDR3 in DNA: TGTGCCAGCAGTCCGACTAGCGCCAAACACTACAATGAGCAGTTCTTC. The encoded protein is CASSPTSAKHYNEQFF.

J is TRBJ2-1 and V is TRBV28, with D perhaps TRBD1 or TRBD2 (5 bases each). V gave up 5 bases and J gave up 9 bases, with 29 bases separating them. Germline-derived CDR1 and CDR2 are MDHEN and SYDVKM. There are 18 residues in the CDR3. The DNA for the CDR3 is TGTGCCAGCAGTACTCGGGGCAGCTCCAACCCTATACTTGGTGAGCAGTTCTTC. It encodes CASSTRGSSNPILGEQFF.

V usage is TRBV27 and J usage is TRBJ1-1; no definite D call. CDR1 MNHEY and CDR2 SMNVEV come from the germline V gene (reference sequence). The CDR3 extends over 12 amino acids. V was shortened by 7 bases and J by 1 base, with 7 bases between the two germline ends. In DNA form, the CDR3 reads TGTGCCAGCAAGGCCCCGAACACTGAAGCTTTCTTT. It translates to CASKAPNTEAFF.

The V gene is TRBV6-6, the J gene TRBJ2-3; 7 bases align to TRBD2. This CDR3 has 14 residues. The J segment lost 3 bases and the V segment lost 4 bases, leaving 4 bases of the junction unmatched. CDR1 and CDR2 (germline): MNHNY, SVGAGI (reference sequence). The CDR3 DNA reads TGTGCCAGCAGTTTGACTAGCTGGACAGATACGCAGTATTTT. Translated, it gives CASSLTSWTDTQYF.

The chain combines TRBV5-4 with TRBJ2-2; D gene ambiguous. The CDR3 consists of 12 residues. In germline, CDR1 is SGHNT, CDR2 YYREEE (reference sequence). V gave up 4 bases and J gave up 6 bases, with 7 bases separating them. The CDR3 nucleotides read TGTGCCAGCAGCCCTATCCCCGGGGAGCTGTTTTTT. It codes for CASSPIPGELFF.

This chain uses TRBV4-3 with TRBJ2-1; D gene unclear. V shed 1 base and J shed 6 bases, with 13 bases lying between them. The CDR3 consists of 15 residues. Germline CDR1 is LGHNA and CDR2 is YSLEER. The CDR3 bases are TGCGCCAGCAGCCAAGGAGTGGCACTAACCAATGAGCAGTTCTTC. Translation: CASSQGVALTNEQFF.

This clone was counted once. CDR3 bases: TGCGCCAGCAGTCCAGGGGGCCCGTCCTACGAGCAGTACTTC. Residues: CASSPGGPSYEQYF. J is TRBJ2-7 and V is TRBV4-1; 8 bases are shared with TRBD1. The V segment lost 6 bases and the J segment 1 base; nucleotides outside the gene matches: 5. CDR1 and CDR2 (germline): MGHRA, YSYEKL. The CDR3 is 14 amino acids.

A single count supports this clone. J is TRBJ2-3 and V is TRBV28; D is possibly TRBD1 (6 bases). Trimming stripped 6 bases from V and 4 bases from J, with 23 bases between. Germline V gives CDR1 MDHEN, CDR2 SYDVKM. This CDR3 is built from 17 residues. Here the CDR3 DNA reads TGTGCCAGCAGGGACAATGGGGGCTACCTCATCGCAGATACGCAGTATTTT. Residues: CASRDNGGYLIADTQYF.

This chain connects TRBV5-5 to TRBJ1-5; D is unclear. Germline lookup yields CDR1 SGHKS and CDR2 YYEKEE (reference sequence). Trimming removed 2 bases at V and 6 bases at J, with 9 bases between. This CDR3 is 13 amino acids long. For the CDR3, the DNA is TGTGCCAGCAGCTTCTTACCGCTTCAGCCCCAGCATTTT. This sequence encodes CASSFLPLQPQHF.

The rearrangement uses TRBV11-3 and TRBJ2-1; D might be TRBD1 (6 bases). The V gene lost 5 bases and the J gene lost 8 bases, with 19 bases spanning the gap. The CDR3 contains 15 residues. CDR1 and CDR2 (germline): SGHNT, YENEEA. The chain's CDR3 is CASSPQPGHSDEQFF. In nucleotides, the CDR3 is TGTGCCAGCAGCCCACAGCCGGGACACTCCGATGAGCAGTTCTTC.

This sequence joins TRBV7-8 and TRBJ2-7; 11 bases match TRBD2. Germline assignment: CDR1 SGHVS and CDR2 FQNEAQ. CDR3 size: 15 residues. V trimming: 1 base; J trimming: 3 bases; junction bases outside the gene matches: 2. DNA of the CDR3: TGTGCCAGCAGCTTAGATACTAGCGGGGGCTACGAGCAGTACTTC. Residues: CASSLDTSGGYEQYF.